This T cell receptor beta chain appears in the sequencing data of a study of blood T cell repertoires in COVID-19. At the level of the study: Sample material is recorded as cDNA or gDNA derived from T cells, B-cell-depleted T cells, or PBMCs.

CDR1 and CDR2 (germline): SGHVS, FNYEAQ. V lost 5 bases and J 3 bases, leaving 22 bases between the germline ends. The CDR3 length is 17 residues. The protocol was immunoSEQ multiplex PCR, while the TCRdb copy is restricted to in-frame clones and leaves out a portion. The data hold about 360,000 clones, with about four fifths observed a single time. The sequenced sample was peripheral blood. This sequence was found in a human donor with acute or convalescent COVID-19. The donor label of this sample is uncertain. The chain is built from TRBV7-6 and TRBJ1-1, with D unresolved. CDR3 sequence: CASSRVGGSAWDTEAFF. CDR3 nucleotide sequence: TGTGCCAGCAGCCGAGTAGGCGGGTCTGCTTGGGACACTGAAGCTTTCTTT. Drawing the rest from reference TRBV7-6 and TRBJ1-1, the complete variable domain is GAGVSQSPRYKVTKRGQDVALRCDPISGHVSLYWYRQALGQGPEFLTYFNYEAQQDKSGLPNDRFSAERPEGSISTLTIQRTEQRDSAMYRCASSRVGGSAWDTEAFFGQGTRLTVV.